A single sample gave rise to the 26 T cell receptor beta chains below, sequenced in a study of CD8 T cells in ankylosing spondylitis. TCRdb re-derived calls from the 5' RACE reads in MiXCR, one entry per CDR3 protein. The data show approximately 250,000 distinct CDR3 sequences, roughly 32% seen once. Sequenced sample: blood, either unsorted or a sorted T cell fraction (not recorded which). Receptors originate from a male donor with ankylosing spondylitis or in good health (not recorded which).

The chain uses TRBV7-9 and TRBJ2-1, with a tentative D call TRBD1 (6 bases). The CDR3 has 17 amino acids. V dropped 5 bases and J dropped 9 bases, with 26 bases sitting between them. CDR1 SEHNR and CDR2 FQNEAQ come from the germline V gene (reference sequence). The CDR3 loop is CASSPFTADRFFVEQFF. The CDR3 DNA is TGTGCCAGCAGCCCCTTCACAGCGGACAGATTTTTTGTTGAGCAGTTCTTC.

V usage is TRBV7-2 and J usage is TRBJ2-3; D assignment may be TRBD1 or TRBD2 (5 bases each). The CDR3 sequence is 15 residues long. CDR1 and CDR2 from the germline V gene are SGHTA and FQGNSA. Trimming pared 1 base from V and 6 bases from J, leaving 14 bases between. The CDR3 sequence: CASSLEGRRKDTQYF. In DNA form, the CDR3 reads TGTGCCAGCAGCTTAGAGGGACGCCGGAAGGATACGCAGTATTTT.

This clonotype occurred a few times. The CDR3 spells CASSLGSQRGGNEQFF. DNA of the CDR3: TGTGCCAGCAGCCTGGGGTCCCAGCGGGGGGGCAATGAGCAGTTCTTC. V and J are TRBV12-3 or TRBV12-4 and TRBJ2-1; TRBD2 matches at 10 bases. The junction had 11 bases not matched to a gene; V was cut back by 6 bases and J by 6 bases. The CDR3 has 16 residues.

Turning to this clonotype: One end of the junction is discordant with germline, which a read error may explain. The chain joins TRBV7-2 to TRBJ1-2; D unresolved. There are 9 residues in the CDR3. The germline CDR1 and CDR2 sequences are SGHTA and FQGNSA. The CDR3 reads CASSLALEF. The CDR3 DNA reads TGTGCCAGCAGCTTAGCTCTTGAATTC.

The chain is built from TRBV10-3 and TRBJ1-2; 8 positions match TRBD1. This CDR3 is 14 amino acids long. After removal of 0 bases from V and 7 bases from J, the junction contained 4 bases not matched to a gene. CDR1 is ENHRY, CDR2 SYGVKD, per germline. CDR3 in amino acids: CAISESQGARGYTF. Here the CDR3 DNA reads TGTGCCATCAGTGAGTCTCAGGGGGCGCGTGGCTACACCTTC.

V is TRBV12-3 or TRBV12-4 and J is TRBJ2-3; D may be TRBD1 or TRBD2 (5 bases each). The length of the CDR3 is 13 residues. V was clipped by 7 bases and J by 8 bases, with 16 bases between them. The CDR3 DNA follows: TGTGCCAGCAATGGGGACCGCCCAGGTACGCAGTATTTT. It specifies CASNGDRPGTQYF.

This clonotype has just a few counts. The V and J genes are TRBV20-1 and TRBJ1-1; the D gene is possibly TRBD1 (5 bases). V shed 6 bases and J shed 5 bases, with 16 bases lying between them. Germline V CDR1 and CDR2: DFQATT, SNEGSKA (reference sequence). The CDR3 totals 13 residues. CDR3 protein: CSAGTVQKTEAFF. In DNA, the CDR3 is TGCAGTGCGGGGACGGTGCAAAAGACTGAAGCTTTCTTT.

The CDR3: CASSYWGQTDTQYF. Here the CDR3 DNA reads TGTGCCAGCAGTTACTGGGGTCAGACAGATACGCAGTATTTT. This sequence joins TRBV12-3 or TRBV12-4 and TRBJ2-3; the D is unclear. With 4 bases removed from V and 3 bases from J, the gap between germline ends came to 11 bases. The CDR3 extends over 14 amino acids.

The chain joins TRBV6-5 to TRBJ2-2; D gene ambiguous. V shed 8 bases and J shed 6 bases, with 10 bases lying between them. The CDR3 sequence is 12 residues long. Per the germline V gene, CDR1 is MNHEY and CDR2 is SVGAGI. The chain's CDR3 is CASGVGSGELFF. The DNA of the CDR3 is TGTGCCAGCGGGGTGGGTTCCGGGGAGCTGTTTTTT.

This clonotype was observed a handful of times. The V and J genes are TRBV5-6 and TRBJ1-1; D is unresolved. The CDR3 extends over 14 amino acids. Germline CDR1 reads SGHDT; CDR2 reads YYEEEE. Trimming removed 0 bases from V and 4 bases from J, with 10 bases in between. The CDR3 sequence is CASSLAGVGTEAFF. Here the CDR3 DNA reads TGTGCCAGCAGCTTGGCTGGGGTGGGCACTGAAGCTTTCTTT.

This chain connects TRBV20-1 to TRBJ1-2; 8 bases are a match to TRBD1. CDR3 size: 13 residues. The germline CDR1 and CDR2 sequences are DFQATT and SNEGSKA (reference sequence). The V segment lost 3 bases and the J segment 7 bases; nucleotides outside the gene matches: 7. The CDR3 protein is CSASDRGGSGYTF. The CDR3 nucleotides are TGCAGTGCTAGTGACAGGGGTGGGAGTGGCTACACCTTC.

The CDR3 DNA reads as TGTGCCAGCAGTTACTCCCTTAACCAGGGGATAGCCAAAAACATTCAGTACTTC. It encodes CASSYSLNQGIAKNIQYF. The chain joins TRBV6-5 to TRBJ2-4; possibly TRBD1 for D (6 bases). The germline V gene has CDR1 MNHEY and CDR2 SVGAGI. The CDR3 is 18 residues long. Trimming took 0 bases from V and 0 from J, leaving 15 bases between them.

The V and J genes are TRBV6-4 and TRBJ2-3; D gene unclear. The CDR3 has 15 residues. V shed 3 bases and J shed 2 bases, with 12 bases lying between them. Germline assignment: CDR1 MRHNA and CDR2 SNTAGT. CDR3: CASSEGRLDTDTQYF. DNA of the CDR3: TGTGCCAGCAGTGAGGGAAGGTTGGACACAGATACGCAGTATTTT.

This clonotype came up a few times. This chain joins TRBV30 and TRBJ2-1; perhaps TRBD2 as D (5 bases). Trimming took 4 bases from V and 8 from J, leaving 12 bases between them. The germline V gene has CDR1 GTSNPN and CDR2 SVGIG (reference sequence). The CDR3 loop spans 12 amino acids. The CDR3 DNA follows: TGTGCCTGGAAGGGAGACATGGATGAGCAGTTCTTC. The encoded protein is CAWKGDMDEQFF.

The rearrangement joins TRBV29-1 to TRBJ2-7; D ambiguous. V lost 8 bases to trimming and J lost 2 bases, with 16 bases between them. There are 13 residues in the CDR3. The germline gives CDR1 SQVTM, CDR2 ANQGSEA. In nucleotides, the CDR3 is TGCAGCTTTACGGGCCGGTTCGCCTACGAGCAGTACTTC. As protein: CSFTGRFAYEQYF.

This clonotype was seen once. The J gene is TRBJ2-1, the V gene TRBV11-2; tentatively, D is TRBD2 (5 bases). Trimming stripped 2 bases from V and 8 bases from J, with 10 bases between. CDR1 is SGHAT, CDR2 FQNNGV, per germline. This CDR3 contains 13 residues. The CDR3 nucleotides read TGTGCCAGCAGCTTATTTCCGAGGGATGAGCAGTTCTTC. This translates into CASSLFPRDEQFF.

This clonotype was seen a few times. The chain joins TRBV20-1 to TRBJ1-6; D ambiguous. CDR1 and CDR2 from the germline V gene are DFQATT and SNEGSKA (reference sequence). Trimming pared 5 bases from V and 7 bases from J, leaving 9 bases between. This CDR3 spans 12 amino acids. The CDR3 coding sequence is TGCAGTGCTCAGTCCCCCAATTCACCCCTCCACTTT. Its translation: CSAQSPNSPLHF.

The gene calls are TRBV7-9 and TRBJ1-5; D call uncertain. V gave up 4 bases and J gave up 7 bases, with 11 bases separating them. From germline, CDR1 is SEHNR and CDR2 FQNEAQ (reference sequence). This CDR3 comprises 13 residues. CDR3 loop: CASSSEQTQPQHF. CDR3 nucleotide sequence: TGTGCCAGCAGCTCCGAACAAACCCAGCCCCAGCATTTT.

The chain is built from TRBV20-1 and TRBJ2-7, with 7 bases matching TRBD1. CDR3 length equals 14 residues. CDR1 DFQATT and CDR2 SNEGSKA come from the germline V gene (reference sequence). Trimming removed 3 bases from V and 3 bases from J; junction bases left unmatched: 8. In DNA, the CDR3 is TGCAGTGCTAGCCCTAGGACAGGCGTCTACGAGCAGTACTTC. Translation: CSASPRTGVYEQYF.

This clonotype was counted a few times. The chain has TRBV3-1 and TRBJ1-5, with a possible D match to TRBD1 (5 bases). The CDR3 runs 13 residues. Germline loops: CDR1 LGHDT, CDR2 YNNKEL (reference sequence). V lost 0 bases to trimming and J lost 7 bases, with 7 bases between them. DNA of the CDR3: TGTGCCAGCAGCCAAGACAGGGACCAGCCCCAGCATTTT. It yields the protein CASSQDRDQPQHF.

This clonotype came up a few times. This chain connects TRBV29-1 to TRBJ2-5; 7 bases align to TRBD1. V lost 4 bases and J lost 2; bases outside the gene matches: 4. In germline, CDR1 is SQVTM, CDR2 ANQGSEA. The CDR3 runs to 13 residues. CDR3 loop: CSVVRGIQETQYF. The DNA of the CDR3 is TGCAGCGTTGTCAGGGGGATTCAAGAGACCCAGTACTTC. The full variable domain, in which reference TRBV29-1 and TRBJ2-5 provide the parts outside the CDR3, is SAVISQKPSRDICQRGTSLTIQCQVDSQVTMMFWYRQQPGQSLTLIATANQGSEATYESGFVIDKFPISRPNLTFSTLTVSNMSPEDSSIYLCSVVRGIQETQYFGPGTRLLVL.

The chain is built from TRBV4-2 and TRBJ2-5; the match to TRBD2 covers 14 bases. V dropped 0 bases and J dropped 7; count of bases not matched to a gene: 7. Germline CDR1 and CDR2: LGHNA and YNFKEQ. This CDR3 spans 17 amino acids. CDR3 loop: CASSQDPGTSGGPTQYF. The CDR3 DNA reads TGTGCCAGCAGCCAAGATCCGGGGACTAGCGGGGGTCCGACCCAGTACTTC.

Here the CDR3 reads CASTLSGGWTEAFF. In DNA, the CDR3 is TGTGCCAGCACCCTCTCGGGGGGGTGGACTGAAGCTTTCTTT. This chain uses TRBV12-3 or TRBV12-4 with TRBJ1-1; TRBD1 might be the D (5 bases). The CDR3 has 14 residues. Trimming cost V 7 bases and J 5 bases, with 17 bases left between them.

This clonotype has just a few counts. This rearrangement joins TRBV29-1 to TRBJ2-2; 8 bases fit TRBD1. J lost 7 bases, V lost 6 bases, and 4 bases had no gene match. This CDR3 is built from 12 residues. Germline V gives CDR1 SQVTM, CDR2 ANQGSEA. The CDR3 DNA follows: TGCAGCGTGCGGACAGGGCGCGGGGAGCTGTTTTTT. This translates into CSVRTGRGELFF.

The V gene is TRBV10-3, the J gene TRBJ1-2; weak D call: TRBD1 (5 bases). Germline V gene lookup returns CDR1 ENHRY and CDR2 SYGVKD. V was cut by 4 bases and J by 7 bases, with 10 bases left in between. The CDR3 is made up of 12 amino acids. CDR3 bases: TGTGCCATCAGTGGGGAAGGGACTGGCTACACCTTC. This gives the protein CAISGEGTGYTF.

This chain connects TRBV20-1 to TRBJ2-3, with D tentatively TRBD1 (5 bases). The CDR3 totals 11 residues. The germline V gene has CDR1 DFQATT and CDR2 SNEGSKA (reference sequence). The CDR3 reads CGSVQGDTQYF. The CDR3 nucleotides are TGCGGATCCGTCCAGGGAGATACGCAGTATTTT.